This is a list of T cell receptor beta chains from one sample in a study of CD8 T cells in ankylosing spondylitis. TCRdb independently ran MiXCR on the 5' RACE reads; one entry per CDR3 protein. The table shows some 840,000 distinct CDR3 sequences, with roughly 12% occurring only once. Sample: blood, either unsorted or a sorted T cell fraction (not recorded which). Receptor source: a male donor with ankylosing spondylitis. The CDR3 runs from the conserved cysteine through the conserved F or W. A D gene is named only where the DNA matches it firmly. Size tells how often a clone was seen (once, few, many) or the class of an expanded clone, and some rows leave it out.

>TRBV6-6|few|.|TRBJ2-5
CASSTGLWETQYF
TGTGCCAGCAGCACAGGGTTGTGGGAGACCCAGTACTTC
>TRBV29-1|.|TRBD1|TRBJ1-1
CSVGKGAVRTEAFF
TGCAGCGTTGGAAAGGGGGCTGTACGGACTGAAGCTTTCTTT
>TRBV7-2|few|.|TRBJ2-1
CASSYLDNEQFF
TGTGCCAGCAGCTACCTAGACAATGAGCAGTTCTTC
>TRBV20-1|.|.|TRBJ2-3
CSAPYYHSSTDTQYF
TGCAGTGCTCCCTATTACCACTCTAGCACAGATACGCAGTATTTT
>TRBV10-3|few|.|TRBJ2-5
CAIGQPPQETQYF
TGTGCCATCGGCCAGCCTCCTCAAGAGACCCAGTACTTC
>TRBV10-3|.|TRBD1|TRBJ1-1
CAISESPGQGIGNTEAFF
TGTGCCATCAGTGAGTCCCCGGGACAGGGTATAGGGAACACTGAAGCTTTCTTT
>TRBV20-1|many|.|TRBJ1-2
CRAGTGHYGYTF
TGCAGGGCTGGCACAGGACACTATGGCTACACCTTC
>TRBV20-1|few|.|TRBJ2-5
CSAHSGGRTQETQYF
TGCAGTGCCCATTCAGGCGGCAGGACTCAAGAGACCCAGTACTTC
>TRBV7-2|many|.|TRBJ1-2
CASSLGIRGYTF
TGTGCCAGCAGCCTAGGGATCCGCGGCTACACCTTC
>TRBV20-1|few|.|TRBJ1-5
CSARGGFEQPQHF
TGCAGTGCTAGGGGGGGGTTTGAGCAGCCCCAGCATTTT
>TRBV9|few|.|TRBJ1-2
CASKATNYGYTF
TGTGCCAGCAAGGCCACTAACTATGGCTACACCTTC
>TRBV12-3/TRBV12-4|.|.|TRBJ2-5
CASSLLFRETQYF
TGTGCCAGCAGTTTATTGTTTCGGGAGACCCAGTACTTC
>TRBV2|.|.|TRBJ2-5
CASSFLTEQETQYF
TGTGCCAGCAGTTTCCTGACGGAGCAAGAGACCCAGTACTTC
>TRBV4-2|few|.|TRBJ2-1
CASSQDRGPHNEQFF
TGTGCCAGCAGCCAAGATCGGGGACCTCACAATGAGCAGTTCTTC
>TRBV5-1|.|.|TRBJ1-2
CASSRDTYGYTF
TGCGCCAGCAGCAGGGACACGTATGGCTACACCTTC
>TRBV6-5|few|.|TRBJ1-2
CASTFWRDTNYGYTF
TGTGCCAGCACTTTCTGGCGGGATACTAACTATGGCTACACCTTC
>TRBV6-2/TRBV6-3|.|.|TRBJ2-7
CASSYPTYEQYF
TGTGCCAGCAGTTACCCGACCTACGAGCAGTACTTC
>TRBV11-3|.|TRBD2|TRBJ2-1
CASSPGLAAWPSYNEQFF
TGTGCCAGCAGCCCGGGGCTAGCGGCCTGGCCCTCCTACAATGAGCAGTTCTTC
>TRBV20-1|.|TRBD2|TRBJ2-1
CSARESLAGGTWYNEQFF
TGCAGTGCTAGAGAGAGTCTAGCGGGGGGTACGTGGTACAATGAGCAGTTCTTC
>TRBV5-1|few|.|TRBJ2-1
CASSLITGYNEQFF
TGCGCCAGCAGCTTGATAACAGGCTACAATGAGCAGTTCTTC
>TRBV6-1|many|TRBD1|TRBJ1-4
CASSPSGGRNEKLFF
TGTGCCAGCAGTCCCTCAGGGGGCAGAAATGAAAAACTGTTTTTT
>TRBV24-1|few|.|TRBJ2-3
CATSDLQAYTQYF
TGTGCCACCAGTGATTTGCAGGCTTATACGCAGTATTTT
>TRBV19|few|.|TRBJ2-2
CASSPWTATGELFF
TGTGCCAGTAGTCCCTGGACGGCCACCGGGGAGCTGTTTTTT
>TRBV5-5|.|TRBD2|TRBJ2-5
CASSLITSGEETQYF
TGTGCCAGCAGCTTGATTACTAGCGGGGAAGAGACCCAGTACTTC
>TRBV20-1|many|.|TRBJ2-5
CSAPSSGVPRNF
TGCAGTGCTCCATCATCGGGTGTCCCGCGTAACTTC
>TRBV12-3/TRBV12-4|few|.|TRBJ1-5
CASRWDSNQPQHF
TGTGCCAGCAGATGGGACAGCAATCAGCCCCAGCATTTT
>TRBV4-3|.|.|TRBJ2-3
CASSSQGLYTDTQYF
TGCGCCAGCAGCTCCCAGGGGTTATACACAGATACGCAGTATTTT
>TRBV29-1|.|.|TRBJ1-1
CSVGLNLRGTEAFF
TGCAGCGTTGGCTTAAACCTCCGAGGCACTGAAGCTTTCTTT
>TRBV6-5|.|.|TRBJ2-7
CASSYGLGYEQYF
TGTGCCAGCAGTTACGGGTTGGGATACGAGCAGTACTTC
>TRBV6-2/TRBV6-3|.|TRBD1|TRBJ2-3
CASSLGQLRADTQYF
TGTGCCAGCAGTTTGGGACAGTTACGGGCAGATACGCAGTATTTT
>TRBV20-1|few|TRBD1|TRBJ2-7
CSARFGRQGWEQYF
TGCAGTGCTAGATTTGGGAGACAGGGGTGGGAGCAGTACTTC
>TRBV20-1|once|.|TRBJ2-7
CSARVLQGYEQYF
TGCAGTGCTAGAGTTTTACAGGGCTACGAGCAGTACTTC